Presented here are 20 T cell receptor beta chains from one specimen sequenced in a study of T cells after yellow fever vaccination. Each CDR3 protein gets one entry after TCRdb re-called the 5' RACE reads with MiXCR. Found here are some 26,000 distinct CDR3 sequences, roughly 3.4% of them singletons; the top ten hold 0.75% to 1%. Material: PBMCs, either bulk or a sorted T-cell subset (CD4+, CD8+, memory, or dextramer-sorted; not recorded which), obtained about 41 days after the first yellow fever vaccination. The receptor source for this set is a young man who received the YFV17D yellow fever vaccine.

There are many counts of this clonotype. The chain joins TRBV29-1 to TRBJ1-1; a possible D gene is TRBD1 (6 bases). Trimming took 7 bases from V and 4 from J, leaving 16 bases between them. CDR3 length equals 13 residues. From germline, CDR1 is SQVTM and CDR2 ANQGSEA. The CDR3 loop is CSAQQGQGTEAFF. Written as DNA, the CDR3 is TGCAGCGCGCAACAGGGACAAGGCACTGAAGCTTTCTTT.

This clonotype was detected many times. This rearrangement joins TRBV5-1 to TRBJ1-6; tentative D call: TRBD1 (6 bases). This CDR3 comprises 15 residues. The V and J ends lost 0 bases and 8 bases respectively, with 12 bases between them. CDR1 and CDR2 (germline): SGHRS, YFSETQ. The CDR3 DNA reads TGCGCCAGCAGCTTGGCCGGGGCAGGGGATTCACCCCTCCACTTT. This codes for CASSLAGAGDSPLHF.

This clonotype was seen many times. V is TRBV5-4 and J is TRBJ2-5, with TRBD2 as a possible D gene (7 bases). Germline V gene sequence: CDR1 SGHNT, CDR2 YYREEE (reference sequence). Trimming took off 0 bases at V and 3 bases at J, with 12 bases between the two ends. The CDR3 totals 15 residues. CDR3 sequence reads: CASSLEAGAEETQYF. DNA for the CDR3: TGTGCCAGCAGCTTGGAGGCGGGGGCGGAAGAGACCCAGTACTTC.

This clonotype was seen many times. The chain joins TRBV4-2 to TRBJ1-6; D is undetermined. V dropped 1 base and J dropped 0 bases, with 7 bases sitting between them. Germline V CDR1 and CDR2: LGHNA, YNFKEQ. The CDR3 is made up of 16 amino acids. CDR3 amino acids: CASSQARSSYNSPLHF. CDR3 nucleotides: TGTGCCAGCAGCCAAGCTAGAAGCTCCTATAATTCACCCCTCCACTTT.

The V gene is TRBV20-1, the J gene TRBJ1-3; D remains unclear. Trimming stripped 2 bases from V and 4 bases from J, with 3 bases between. CDR1 is DFQATT and CDR2 is SNEGSKA in the germline V gene (reference sequence). This CDR3 region has 11 residues. CDR3 nucleotide sequence: TGCAGTGCTAGAACCGGAAACACCATATATTTT. It yields the protein CSARTGNTIYF.

This clonotype was recorded many times. The V and J genes are TRBV4-2 and TRBJ2-2; 9 positions agree with TRBD2. The CDR3 has 18 residues. V was clipped by 0 bases and J by 5 bases; unmatched bases: 10. The germline CDR1 and CDR2 sequences are LGHNA and YNFKEQ. CDR3 region: CASSQEGPAGGGTGELFF. Written as DNA, the CDR3 is TGTGCCAGCAGCCAAGAGGGGCCAGCGGGGGGAGGGACCGGGGAGCTGTTTTTT.

This clonotype was recorded at least ten times. The gene calls are TRBV7-2 and TRBJ2-1; D is ambiguous. The CDR3 covers 15 residues. The V end lost 6 bases, the J end lost 6 bases, and 18 bases lay between the germline ends. Germline CDR1 is SGHTA and CDR2 is FQGNSA. The CDR3 spells CASRPALSGINEQFF. The CDR3 nucleotides read TGTGCCAGCAGACCGGCCCTAAGTGGAATCAATGAGCAGTTCTTC.

This clonotype was seen at least ten times. This chain links TRBV4-2 with TRBJ2-3; 8 nucleotides align to TRBD2. With V trimmed by 3 bases and J by 0 bases, 2 bases remained unmatched. This CDR3 comprises 15 residues. Germline V gene sequence: CDR1 LGHNA, CDR2 YNFKEQ. CDR3 sequence: CASSQKRGSTDTQYF. The CDR3 DNA follows: TGTGCCAGCAGCCAGAAGCGGGGGAGCACAGATACGCAGTATTTT.

This clonotype was counted many times. The genes are TRBV4-3 and TRBJ2-3; 9 bases align to TRBD1. The length of the CDR3 is 16 residues. The V gene end was trimmed by 0 bases and the J gene end by 8 bases; junction bases not matched to a gene: 9. Germline CDR1 is LGHNA and CDR2 is YSLEER. CDR3 nucleotides: TGCGCCAGCAGCCAAGAGAAACAGGGGGCCATGTCTACGCAGTATTTT. Its translation: CASSQEKQGAMSTQYF.

This clonotype was counted ten times or more. The chain employs TRBV3-1 and TRBJ1-1; D call uncertain. The CDR3 has 13 residues. The V gene lost 2 bases and the J gene lost 7 bases, with 11 bases spanning the gap. Germline CDR1 LGHDT, CDR2 YNNKEL (reference sequence). The CDR3: CASSQFLSSEAFF. The CDR3 region has the DNA TGTGCCAGCAGCCAATTCTTGAGTAGTGAAGCTTTCTTT. Variable domain in full (rest from reference TRBV3-1 and TRBJ1-1): DTAVSQTPKYLVTQMGNDKSIKCEQNLGHDTMYWYKQDSKKFLKIMFSYNNKELIINETVPNRFSPKSPDKAHLNLHINSLELGDSAVYFCASSQFLSSEAFFGQGTRLTVV.

This clonotype was seen at least ten times. This chain connects TRBV11-2 to TRBJ1-4; D gene ambiguous. This CDR3 spans 15 amino acids. V shed 5 bases and J shed 0 bases, with 10 bases lying between them. Germline-derived CDR1 and CDR2 are SGHAT and FQNNGV. The DNA for the CDR3 is TGTGCCAGCAGCCAGATGGCGGCAACTAATGAAAAACTGTTTTTT. It is translated as CASSQMAATNEKLFF.

This clonotype came up many times. This rearrangement joins TRBV10-1 to TRBJ2-1, with D perhaps matching TRBD1 (6 bases). This CDR3 is built from 14 residues. Germline CDR1 WNHNN, CDR2 SYGVQD (reference sequence). Trimming removed 4 bases from V and 10 bases from J, with 17 bases in between. The CDR3 here is CASSAGRGEREQFF. CDR3 DNA: TGCGCCAGCAGTGCCGGCAGGGGAGAAAGAGAGCAGTTCTTC.

This clonotype was counted at least ten times. J is TRBJ2-1 and V is TRBV5-1; possibly TRBD2 for D (6 bases). The CDR3 is made up of 15 amino acids. The V gene's germline CDR1 is SGHRS and CDR2 YFSETQ. The V end lost 5 bases, the J end lost 0 bases, and 12 bases lay between the germline ends. The CDR3 DNA is TGCGCCAGCAGTCCTAATAGCGGCTCCTACAATGAGCAGTTCTTC. It is translated as CASSPNSGSYNEQFF.

This clonotype was observed at least ten times. The chain couples TRBV27 to TRBJ2-3; D unclear. V lost 5 bases and J lost 0, with 9 bases in between. The germline CDR1 and CDR2 sequences are MNHEY and SMNVEV (reference sequence). This CDR3 contains 14 residues. In nucleotides, the CDR3 is TGTGCCAGCAGTCTGGCATTTAGCACAGATACGCAGTATTTT. It yields the protein CASSLAFSTDTQYF.

This clonotype occurred many times. The rearrangement uses TRBV5-1 and TRBJ2-5, with D perhaps being TRBD1 or TRBD2 (6 bases each). V was shortened by 7 bases and J by 5 bases, with 18 bases between the two germline ends. CDR1 and CDR2 (germline): SGHRS, YFSETQ. This CDR3 contains 14 residues. The CDR3 sequence is CASGQNRAGETQYF. For the CDR3, the DNA is TGCGCCAGCGGACAAAACAGGGCGGGGGAGACCCAGTACTTC.

This clonotype has a count of ten or more. V gene TRBV10-3 combines with J gene TRBJ1-3; a weak D match, TRBD1 (5 bases). V was trimmed by 4 bases and J by 0 bases, leaving 10 bases between them. The CDR3 is made up of 15 amino acids. Germline CDR1 ENHRY, CDR2 SYGVKD. The CDR3 nucleotides read TGTGCCATCAGTGCGGCCGGGGGCTCTGGAAACACCATATATTTT. It translates to CAISAAGGSGNTIYF.

By sample share, this clonotype is medium-sized. The rearrangement joins TRBV4-2 to TRBJ2-7; 9 nucleotides agree with TRBD2. V shed 4 bases and J 3 bases; nucleotides not matched to a gene: 7. This CDR3 region has 15 residues. The germline V gene has CDR1 LGHNA and CDR2 YNFKEQ. In nucleotides, the CDR3 is TGTGCCAGCAGCCTCGGGACTAGCCCACTCTACGAGCAGTACGTC. Translating it yields CASSLGTSPLYEQYV.

This clonotype was seen ten or more times. This chain connects TRBV2 to TRBJ2-4; D ambiguous. Germline V lookup: CDR1 SNHLY, CDR2 FYNNEI. The CDR3 has 14 residues. V shed 6 bases and J shed 0 bases, with 9 bases lying between them. The CDR3 coding sequence is TGTGCCAGCAGGGAAAGTATAGCCAAAAACATTCAGTACTTC. It translates to CASRESIAKNIQYF.

This clonotype came up many times. The chain couples TRBV6-6 to TRBJ1-2; 8 bases line up with TRBD1. Trimming cost V 5 bases and J 6 bases; bases outside gene matches: 5. The CDR3 totals 13 residues. Germline V CDR1 and CDR2: MNHNY, SVGAGI (reference sequence). As DNA, the CDR3 is TGTGCCAGCAGTCCCGACAGGGGCAATGGCTACACCTTC. Translating gives CASSPDRGNGYTF.

This clonotype showed up many times. The CDR3 here is CASSTRGDTEAFF. CDR3 sequence (DNA): TGTGCCAGCAGTACGAGGGGGGACACTGAAGCTTTCTTT. The V gene is TRBV6-5, the J gene TRBJ1-1; weak D call: TRBD1 (6 bases). Trimming removed 5 bases from V and 3 bases from J, with 10 bases in between. The CDR3 runs to 13 residues. Per the germline V gene, CDR1 is MNHEY and CDR2 is SVGAGI.